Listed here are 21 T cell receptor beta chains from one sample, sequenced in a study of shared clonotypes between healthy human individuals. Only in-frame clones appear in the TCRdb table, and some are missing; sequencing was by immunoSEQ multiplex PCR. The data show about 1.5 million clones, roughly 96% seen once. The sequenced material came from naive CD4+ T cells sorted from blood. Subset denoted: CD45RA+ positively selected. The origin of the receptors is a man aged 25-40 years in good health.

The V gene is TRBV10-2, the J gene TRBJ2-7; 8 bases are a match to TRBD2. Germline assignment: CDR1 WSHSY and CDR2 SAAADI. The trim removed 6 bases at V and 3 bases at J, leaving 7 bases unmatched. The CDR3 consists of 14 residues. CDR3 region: CASSGRRGVYEQYF. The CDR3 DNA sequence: TGCGCCAGCAGCGGGAGGCGGGGGGTCTACGAGCAGTACTTC.

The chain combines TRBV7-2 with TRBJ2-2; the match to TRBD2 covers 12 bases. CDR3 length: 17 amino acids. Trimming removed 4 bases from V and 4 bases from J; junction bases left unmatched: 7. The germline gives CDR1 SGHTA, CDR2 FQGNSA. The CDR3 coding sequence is TGTGCCAGCAGCTCCAAACTAGCGGGAGGAGGCACCGGGGAGCTGTTTTTT. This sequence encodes CASSSKLAGGGTGELFF.

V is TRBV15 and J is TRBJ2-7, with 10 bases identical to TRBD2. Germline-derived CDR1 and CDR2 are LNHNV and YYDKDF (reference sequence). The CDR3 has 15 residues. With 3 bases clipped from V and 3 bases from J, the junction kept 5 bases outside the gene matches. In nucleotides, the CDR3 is TGTGCCACCAGCAGGGGACCTAGCGGGAGCTACGAGCAGTACTTC. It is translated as CATSRGPSGSYEQYF.

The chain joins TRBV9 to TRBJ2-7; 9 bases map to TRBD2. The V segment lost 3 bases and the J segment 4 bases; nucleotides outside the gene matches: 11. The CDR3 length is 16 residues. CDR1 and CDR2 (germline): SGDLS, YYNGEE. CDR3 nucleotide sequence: TGTGCCAGCAGCGCGGGGGGACTAGCAGGGTTATACGAGCAGTACTTC. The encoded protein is CASSAGGLAGLYEQYF.

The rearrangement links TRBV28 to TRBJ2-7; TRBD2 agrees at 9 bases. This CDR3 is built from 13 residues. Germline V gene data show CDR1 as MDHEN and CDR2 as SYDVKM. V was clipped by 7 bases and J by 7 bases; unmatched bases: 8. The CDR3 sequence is CASTLAGAWEQYF. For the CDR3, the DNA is TGTGCCAGCACCTTAGCGGGAGCGTGGGAGCAGTACTTC.

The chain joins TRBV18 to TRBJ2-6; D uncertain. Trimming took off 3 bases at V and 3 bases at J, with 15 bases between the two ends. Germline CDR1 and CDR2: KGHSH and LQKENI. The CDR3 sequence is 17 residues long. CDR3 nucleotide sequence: TGTGCCAGCTCACCGAGAGCGCTGGGTGGTGGGGCCAACGTCCTGACTTTC. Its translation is CASSPRALGGGANVLTF.

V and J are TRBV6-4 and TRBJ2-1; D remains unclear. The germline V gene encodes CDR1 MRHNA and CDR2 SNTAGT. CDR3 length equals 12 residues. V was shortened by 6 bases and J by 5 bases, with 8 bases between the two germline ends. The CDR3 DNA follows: TGTGCCAGCAGCGGCATCCACAATGAGCAGTTCTTC. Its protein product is CASSGIHNEQFF.

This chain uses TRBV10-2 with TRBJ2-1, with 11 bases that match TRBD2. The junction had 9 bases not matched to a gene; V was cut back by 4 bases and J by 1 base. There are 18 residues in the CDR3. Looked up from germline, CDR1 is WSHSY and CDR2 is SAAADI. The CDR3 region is CASSAPTSGAVSYNEQFF. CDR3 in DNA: TGCGCCAGCAGTGCACCGACTAGCGGGGCCGTATCCTACAATGAGCAGTTCTTC.

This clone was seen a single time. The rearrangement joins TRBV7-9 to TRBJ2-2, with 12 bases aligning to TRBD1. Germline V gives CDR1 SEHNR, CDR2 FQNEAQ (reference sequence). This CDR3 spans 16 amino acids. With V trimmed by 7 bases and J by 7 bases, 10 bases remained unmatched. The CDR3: CASNPRDRGLHGELFF. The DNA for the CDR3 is TGTGCCAGCAACCCGAGGGACAGGGGGCTTCACGGGGAGCTGTTTTTT.

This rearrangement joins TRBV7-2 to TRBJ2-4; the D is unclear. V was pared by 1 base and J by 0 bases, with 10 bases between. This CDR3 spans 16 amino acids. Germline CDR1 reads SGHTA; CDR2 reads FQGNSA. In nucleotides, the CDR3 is TGTGCCAGCAGCTTAGTTTCAATTCTAGCCAAAAACATTCAGTACTTC. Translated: CASSLVSILAKNIQYF.

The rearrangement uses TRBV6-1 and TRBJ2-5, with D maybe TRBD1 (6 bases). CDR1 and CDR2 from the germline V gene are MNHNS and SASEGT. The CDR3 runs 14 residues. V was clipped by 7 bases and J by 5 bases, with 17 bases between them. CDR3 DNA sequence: TGTGCCAGCATTGATTTTGGGGGCGCCGAGACCCAGTACTTC. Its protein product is CASIDFGGAETQYF.

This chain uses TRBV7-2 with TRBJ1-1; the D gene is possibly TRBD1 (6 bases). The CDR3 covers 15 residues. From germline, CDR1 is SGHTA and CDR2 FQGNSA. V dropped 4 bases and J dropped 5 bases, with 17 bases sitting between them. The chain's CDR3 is CASSSGTFKGTEAFF. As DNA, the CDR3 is TGTGCCAGCAGCTCGGGGACATTCAAGGGAACTGAAGCTTTCTTT. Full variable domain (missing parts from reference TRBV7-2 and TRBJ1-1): GAGVSQSPSNKVTEKGKDVELRCDPISGHTALYWYRQSLGQGLEFLIYFQGNSAPDKSGLPSDRFSAERTGGSVSTLTIQRTQQEDSAVYLCASSSGTFKGTEAFFGQGTRLTVV.

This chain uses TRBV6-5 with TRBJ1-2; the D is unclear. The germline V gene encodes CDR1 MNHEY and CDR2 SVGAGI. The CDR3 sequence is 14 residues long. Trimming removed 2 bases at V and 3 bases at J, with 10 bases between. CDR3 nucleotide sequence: TGTGCCAGCAGTTACAGGGCCGAGCACTATGGCTACACCTTC. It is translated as CASSYRAEHYGYTF.

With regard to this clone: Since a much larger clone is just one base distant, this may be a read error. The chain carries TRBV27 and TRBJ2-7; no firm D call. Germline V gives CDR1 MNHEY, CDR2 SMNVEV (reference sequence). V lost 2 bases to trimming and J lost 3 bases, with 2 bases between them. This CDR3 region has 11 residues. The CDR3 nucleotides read TGTGCCAGCAGTTTAATCTACGAGCAGTACTTC. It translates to CASSLIYEQYF.

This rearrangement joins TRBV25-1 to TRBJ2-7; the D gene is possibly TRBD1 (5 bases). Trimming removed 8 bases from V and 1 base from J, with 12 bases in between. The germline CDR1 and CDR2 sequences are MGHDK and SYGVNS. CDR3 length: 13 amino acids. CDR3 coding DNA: TGTGCCAGCGGACAAACAGGTTCCTACGAGCAGTACTTC. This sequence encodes CASGQTGSYEQYF.

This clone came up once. DNA for the CDR3: TGTGCCAGCAGTGAACAGGACGGCTACGAGCAGTACTTC. Amino acids: CASSEQDGYEQYF. The V call is TRBV2, the J call TRBJ2-7, with unresolved D. Germline V CDR1 and CDR2: SNHLY, FYNNEI. The CDR3 runs to 13 residues. Trimming took off 2 bases at V and 3 bases at J, with 8 bases between the two ends.

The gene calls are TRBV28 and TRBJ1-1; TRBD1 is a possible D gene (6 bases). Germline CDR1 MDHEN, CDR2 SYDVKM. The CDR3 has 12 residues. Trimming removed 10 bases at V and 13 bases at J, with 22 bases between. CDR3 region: CAIAGTGRFGFF. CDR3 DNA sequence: TGTGCCATAGCAGGAACAGGGCGCTTCGGTTTCTTT.

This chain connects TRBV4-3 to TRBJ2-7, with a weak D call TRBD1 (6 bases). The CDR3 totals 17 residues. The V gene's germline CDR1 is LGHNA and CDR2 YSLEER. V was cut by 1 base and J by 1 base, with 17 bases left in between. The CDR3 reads CASSQAVGGGGSYEQYF. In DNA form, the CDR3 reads TGCGCCAGCAGCCAAGCCGTTGGGGGCGGCGGATCCTACGAGCAGTACTTC.

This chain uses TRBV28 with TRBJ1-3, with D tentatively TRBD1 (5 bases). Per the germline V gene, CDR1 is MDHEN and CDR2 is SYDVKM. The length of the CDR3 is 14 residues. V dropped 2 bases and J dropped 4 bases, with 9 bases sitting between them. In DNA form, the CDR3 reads TGTGCCAGCAGTTTAGGGGGAACCGGAAACACCATATATTTT. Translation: CASSLGGTGNTIYF.

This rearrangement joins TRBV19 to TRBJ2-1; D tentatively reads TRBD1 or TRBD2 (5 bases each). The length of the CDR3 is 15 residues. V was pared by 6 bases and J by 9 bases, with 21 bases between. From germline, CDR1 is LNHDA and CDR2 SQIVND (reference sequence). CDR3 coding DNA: TGTGCCAGTAGGGTGGGACCAGGATTCTTAGGTGAGCAGTTCTTC. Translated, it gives CASRVGPGFLGEQFF.

The CDR3 bases are TGTGCCAGCAGCTTTGGAGGGAGGGGGCTTTCGGTGAGCTCCTACGAGCAGTACTTC. It is translated as CASSFGGRGLSVSSYEQYF. V and J are TRBV7-9 and TRBJ2-7; D tentatively reads TRBD1 or TRBD2 (7 bases each). Per germline, CDR1 SEHNR and CDR2 FQNEAQ (reference sequence). Between the trimmed V and J ends, which lost 3 bases and 0 bases, there was a span of 24 bases. The CDR3 has 19 residues.